Below are 11 T cell receptor beta chains sequenced from a single sample in a study of T-cell memory formation after mild COVID-19. In TCRdb, the 5' RACE reads were re-called with MiXCR into one record per CDR3 protein. In the table there are 250,000 to 350,000 distinct CDR3 sequences, roughly 15% of which are singletons. Input material: PBMCs or a T cell subset sorted from them (not recorded which). Every receptor here comes from a man between 18 and 35 years old who had mild COVID-19 (a few samples of this study predate the infection). Cell type and time point are not known.

This chain joins TRBV28 and TRBJ2-2; 7 nucleotides align to TRBD2. The CDR3 totals 14 residues. The germline V gene encodes CDR1 MDHEN and CDR2 SYDVKM. The CDR3 sequence: CSSTLAGDPGELFF. The DNA for the CDR3 is TGTTCCTCCACACTGGCGGGGGATCCCGGGGAGCTGTTTTTT. Full variable domain (outside the CDR3, taken from reference TRBV28 and TRBJ2-2): DVKVTQSSRYLVKRTGEKVFLECVQDMDHENMFWYRQDPGLGLRLIYFSYDVKMKEKGDIPEGYSVSREKKERFSLILESASTNQTSMYLCSSTLAGDPGELFFGEGSRLTVL.

J is TRBJ1-1 and V is TRBV29-1; D perhaps matches TRBD1 (5 bases). Trimming pared 2 bases from V and 6 bases from J, leaving 13 bases between. The CDR3 extends over 13 amino acids. Germline V lookup: CDR1 SQVTM, CDR2 ANQGSEA. CDR3: CSVEQGEAPEAFF. In nucleotides, the CDR3 is TGCAGCGTTGAACAGGGAGAGGCCCCTGAAGCTTTCTTT.

The chain carries TRBV7-6 and TRBJ2-1; D unresolved. The CDR3 totals 13 residues. Germline V lookup: CDR1 SGHVS, CDR2 FNYEAQ. V was pared by 3 bases and J by 9 bases, with 12 bases between. The CDR3 nucleotides are TGTGCCAGCAGCTTTGAGACCTCGGGTGAGCAGTTCTTC. It translates to CASSFETSGEQFF.

This clonotype occurred a few times. V gene TRBV5-1 combines with J gene TRBJ1-2; no clear D. Germline values: CDR1 SGHRS, CDR2 YFSETQ. With 0 bases removed from V and 0 bases from J, the gap between germline ends came to 9 bases. There are 15 residues in the CDR3. DNA for the CDR3: TGCGCCAGCAGCTTGGGACACTTAGCTAACTATGGCTACACCTTC. Protein: CASSLGHLANYGYTF.

This clonotype was counted a few times. V is TRBV5-1 and J is TRBJ1-6; the match to TRBD1 covers 7 bases. Germline CDR1 and CDR2: SGHRS and YFSETQ. This CDR3 contains 12 residues. Trimming removed 8 bases from V and 7 bases from J; junction bases left unmatched: 3. The CDR3 DNA follows: TGCGCCAGGACACAGGGGAATTCACCCCTCCACTTT. It yields the protein CARTQGNSPLHF.

This clonotype was seen at least ten times. The V gene is TRBV4-3, the J gene TRBJ2-2; 13 nucleotides line up with TRBD2. This CDR3 has 22 residues. Trimming at V came to 4 bases and at J to 0 bases, leaving 17 bases not matched to a gene. Germline V gene data show CDR1 as LGHNA and CDR2 as YSLEER. The chain's CDR3 is CASSPLHYLLAGGKPNTGELFF. DNA for the CDR3: TGCGCCAGCAGCCCGCTCCACTATTTACTAGCGGGGGGGAAACCGAACACCGGGGAGCTGTTTTTT.

In its sample, this clonotype was seen a few times. This chain uses TRBV6-2 or TRBV6-3 with TRBJ2-7; no clear D gene. Trimming removed 4 bases from V and 6 bases from J, with 13 bases in between. CDR1 is MNHEY, CDR2 SVGEGT, per germline. The CDR3 is 13 amino acids. In DNA, the CDR3 is TGTGCCAGCAGTTGGTTGACCATCGGCGAGCAGTACTTC. Encoded protein: CASSWLTIGEQYF.

The J gene is TRBJ1-5, the V gene TRBV7-9; no clear D. The CDR3 consists of 14 residues. The germline V gene has CDR1 SEHNR and CDR2 FQNEAQ (reference sequence). The V and J ends lost 5 bases and 2 bases respectively, with 10 bases between them. The CDR3 sequence: CASSPGGGNQPQHF. The CDR3 DNA sequence: TGTGCCAGCAGCCCCGGCGGAGGCAATCAGCCCCAGCATTTT.

This clonotype has just a few counts. J is TRBJ1-3 and V is TRBV12-3 or TRBV12-4, with TRBD1 matching 7 bases. CDR3 length equals 13 residues. Germline trimming cut 7 bases from V and 7 bases from J; bases unmatched to any gene: 7. The DNA of the CDR3 is TGTGCCAGCAAACAGGGGAGGTTGAACACCATATATTTT. Translating gives CASKQGRLNTIYF.

This clonotype was detected many times. This sequence joins TRBV5-1 and TRBJ2-5; maybe TRBD2 (6 bases). The V gene's germline CDR1 is SGHRS and CDR2 YFSETQ. Trimming shortened V by 4 bases and J by 4 bases, and 14 bases separated the two germline ends. The CDR3 runs to 14 residues. CDR3 residues: CASSGGGIGETQYF. CDR3 bases: TGCGCCAGCAGCGGCGGAGGGATCGGAGAGACCCAGTACTTC.

This clonotype has only a few counts. V is TRBV10-3 and J is TRBJ2-5; 8 positions match TRBD2. Trimming at V came to 3 bases and at J to 1 base, leaving 7 bases not matched to a gene. The CDR3 runs to 16 residues. Germline CDR1 is ENHRY and CDR2 is SYGVKD. CDR3 in DNA: TGTGCCATCAGTGAATCGAGCGGGGGACTCCAAGAGACCCAGTACTTC. This codes for CAISESSGGLQETQYF.